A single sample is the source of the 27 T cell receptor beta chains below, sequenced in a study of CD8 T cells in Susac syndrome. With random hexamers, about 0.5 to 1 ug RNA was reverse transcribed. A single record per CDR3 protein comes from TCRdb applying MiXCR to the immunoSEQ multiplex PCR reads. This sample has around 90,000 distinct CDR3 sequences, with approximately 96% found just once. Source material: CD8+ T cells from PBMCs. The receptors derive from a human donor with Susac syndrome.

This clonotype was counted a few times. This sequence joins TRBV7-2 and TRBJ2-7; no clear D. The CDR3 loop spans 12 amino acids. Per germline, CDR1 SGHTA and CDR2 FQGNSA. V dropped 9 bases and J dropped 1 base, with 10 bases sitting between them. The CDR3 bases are TGTGCCAGTTCCCCGCGGTCCTACGAGCAGTACTTC. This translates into CASSPRSYEQYF.

CDR3 coding DNA: TGCAGCTCTATTGTACAGGGCGCAGCAGATACGCAGTATTTT. This translates into CSSIVQGAADTQYF. The rearrangement joins TRBV29-1 to TRBJ2-3, with D maybe TRBD1 (6 bases). Trimming stripped 8 bases from V and 4 bases from J, with 19 bases between. Germline V lookup: CDR1 SQVTM, CDR2 ANQGSEA. The CDR3 is made up of 14 amino acids.

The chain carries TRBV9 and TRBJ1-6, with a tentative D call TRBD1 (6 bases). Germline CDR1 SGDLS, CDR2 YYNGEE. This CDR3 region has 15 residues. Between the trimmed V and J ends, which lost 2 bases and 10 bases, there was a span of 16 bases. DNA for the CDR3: TGTGCCAGCAGCGTTAGGGCAGGGGCTAGATCACCCCTCCACTTT. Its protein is CASSVRAGARSPLHF.

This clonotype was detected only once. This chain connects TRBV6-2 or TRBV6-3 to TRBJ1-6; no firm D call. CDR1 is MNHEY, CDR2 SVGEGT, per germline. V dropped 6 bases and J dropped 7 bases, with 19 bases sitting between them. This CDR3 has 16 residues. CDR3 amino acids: CASRPSGVGLNSPLHF. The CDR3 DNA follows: TGTGCCAGCAGGCCCTCTGGGGTGGGCCTAAATTCACCCCTCCACTTT.

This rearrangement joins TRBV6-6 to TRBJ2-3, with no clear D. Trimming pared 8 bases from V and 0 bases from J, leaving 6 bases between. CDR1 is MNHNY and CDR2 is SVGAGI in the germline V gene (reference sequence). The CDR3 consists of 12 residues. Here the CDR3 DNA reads TGTGCCAGCTGGGCTAGCACAGATACGCAGTATTTT. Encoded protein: CASWASTDTQYF.

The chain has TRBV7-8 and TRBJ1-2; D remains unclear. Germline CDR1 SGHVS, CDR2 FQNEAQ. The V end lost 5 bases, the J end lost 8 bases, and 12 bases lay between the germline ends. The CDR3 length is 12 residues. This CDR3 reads CASSLHMEGYTF. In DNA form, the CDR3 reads TGTGCCAGCAGCCTACACATGGAGGGCTACACCTTC.

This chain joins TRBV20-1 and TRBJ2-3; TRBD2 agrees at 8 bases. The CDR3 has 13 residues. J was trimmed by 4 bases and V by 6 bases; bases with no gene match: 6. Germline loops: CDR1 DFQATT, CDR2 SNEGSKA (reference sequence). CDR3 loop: CSAALAGSDTQYF. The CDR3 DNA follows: TGCAGTGCGGCCCTAGCGGGCTCAGATACGCAGTATTTT.

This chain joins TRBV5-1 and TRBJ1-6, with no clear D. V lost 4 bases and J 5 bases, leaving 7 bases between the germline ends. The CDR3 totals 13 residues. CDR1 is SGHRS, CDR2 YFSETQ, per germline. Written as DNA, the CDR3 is TGCGCCAGCAGCGCGATGGATAATTCACCCCTCCACTTT. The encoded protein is CASSAMDNSPLHF.

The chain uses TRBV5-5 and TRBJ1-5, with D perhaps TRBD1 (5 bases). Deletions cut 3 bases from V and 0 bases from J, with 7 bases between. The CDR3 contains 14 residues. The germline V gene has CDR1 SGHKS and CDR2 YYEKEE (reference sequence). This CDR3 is CASSWDGSNQPQHF. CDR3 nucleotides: TGTGCCAGCAGCTGGGACGGTAGCAATCAGCCCCAGCATTTT.

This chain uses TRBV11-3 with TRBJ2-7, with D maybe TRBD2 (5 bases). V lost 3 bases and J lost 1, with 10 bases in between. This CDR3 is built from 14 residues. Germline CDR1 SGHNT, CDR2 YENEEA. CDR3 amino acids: CASSFNGVSYEQYF. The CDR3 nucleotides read TGTGCCAGCAGCTTCAACGGGGTTTCCTACGAGCAGTACTTC.

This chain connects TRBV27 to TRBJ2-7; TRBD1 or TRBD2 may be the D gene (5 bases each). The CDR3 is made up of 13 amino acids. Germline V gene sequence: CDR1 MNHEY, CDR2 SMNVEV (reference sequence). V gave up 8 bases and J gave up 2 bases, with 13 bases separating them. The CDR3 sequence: CASGGPTTYEQYF. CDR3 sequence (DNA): TGTGCCAGCGGGGGACCGACTACCTACGAGCAGTACTTC.

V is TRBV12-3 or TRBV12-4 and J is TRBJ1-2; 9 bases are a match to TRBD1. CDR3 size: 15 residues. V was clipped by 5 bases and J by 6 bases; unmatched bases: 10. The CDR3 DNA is TGTGCCAGCAGTAATAGCGGGACAGGGCCCAATGGCTACACCTTC. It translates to CASSNSGTGPNGYTF.

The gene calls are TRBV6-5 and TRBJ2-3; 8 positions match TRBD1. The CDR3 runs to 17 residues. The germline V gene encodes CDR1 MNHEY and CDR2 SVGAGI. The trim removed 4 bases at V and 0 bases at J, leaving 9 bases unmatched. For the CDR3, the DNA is TGTGCCAGCAGTTCGGCCGGGACAGGATCTAGCACAGATACGCAGTATTTT. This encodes CASSSAGTGSSTDTQYF.

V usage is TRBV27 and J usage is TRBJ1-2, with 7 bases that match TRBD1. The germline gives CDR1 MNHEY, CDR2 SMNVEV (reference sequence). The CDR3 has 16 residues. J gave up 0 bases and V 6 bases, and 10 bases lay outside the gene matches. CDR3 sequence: CASRPGWGTANYGYTF. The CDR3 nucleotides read TGTGCCAGCAGACCCGGGTGGGGGACAGCTAACTATGGCTACACCTTC.

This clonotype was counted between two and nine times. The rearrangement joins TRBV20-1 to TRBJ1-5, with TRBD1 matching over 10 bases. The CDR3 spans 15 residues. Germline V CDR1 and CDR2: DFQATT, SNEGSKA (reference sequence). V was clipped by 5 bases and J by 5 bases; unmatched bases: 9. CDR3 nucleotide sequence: TGCAGTGCTCGCGCCCCGGGACAGGGGTATCAGCCCCAGCATTTT. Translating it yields CSARAPGQGYQPQHF.

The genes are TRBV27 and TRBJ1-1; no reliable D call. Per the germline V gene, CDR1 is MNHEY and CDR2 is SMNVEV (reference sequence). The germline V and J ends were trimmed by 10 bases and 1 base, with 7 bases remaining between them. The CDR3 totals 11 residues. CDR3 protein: CATWSNTEAFF. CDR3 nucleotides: TGTGCCACGTGGTCGAACACTGAAGCTTTCTTT.

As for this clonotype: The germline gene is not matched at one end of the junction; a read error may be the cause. DNA for the CDR3: TGTGTCAGCAGCTTCGGGCCAGAGAACACTGAAGCTTTCTTT. Its protein is CVSSFGPENTEAFF. The genes are TRBV7-3 and TRBJ1-1; D gene unclear. CDR1 SGHTA and CDR2 FQGTGA come from the germline V gene. This CDR3 is built from 14 residues.

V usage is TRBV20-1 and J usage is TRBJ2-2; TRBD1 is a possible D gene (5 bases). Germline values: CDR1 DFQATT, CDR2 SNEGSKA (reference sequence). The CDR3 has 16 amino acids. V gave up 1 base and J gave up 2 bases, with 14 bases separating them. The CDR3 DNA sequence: TGCAGTGCTAGAGCCTTCAGGGCAGATAACACCGGGGAGCTGTTTTTT. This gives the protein CSARAFRADNTGELFF.

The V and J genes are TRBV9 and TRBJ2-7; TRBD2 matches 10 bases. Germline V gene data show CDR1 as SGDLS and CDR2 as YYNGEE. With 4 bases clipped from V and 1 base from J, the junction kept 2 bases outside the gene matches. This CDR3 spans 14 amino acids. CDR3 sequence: CASSLSGGSYEQYF. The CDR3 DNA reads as TGTGCCAGCAGCCTTAGCGGGGGGTCCTACGAGCAGTACTTC. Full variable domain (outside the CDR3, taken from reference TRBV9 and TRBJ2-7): DSGVTQTPKHLITATGQRVTLRCSPRSGDLSVYWYQQSLDQGLQFLIQYYNGEERAKGNILERFSAQQFPDLHSELNLSSLELGDSALYFCASSLSGGSYEQYFGPGTRLTVT.

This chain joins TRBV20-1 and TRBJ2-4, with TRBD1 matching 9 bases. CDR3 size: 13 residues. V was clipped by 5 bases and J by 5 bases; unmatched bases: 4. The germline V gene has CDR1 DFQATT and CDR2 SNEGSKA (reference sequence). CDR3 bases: TGCAGTGCTGGGGGACAGGGCCAAAACATTCAGTACTTC. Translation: CSAGGQGQNIQYF.

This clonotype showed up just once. The CDR3 sequence: CASSLAAGTNTQYF. The CDR3 nucleotides are TGTGCCAGCAGCTTAGCCGCGGGGACAAATACGCAGTATTTT. The J gene is TRBJ2-3, the V gene TRBV7-6, with D possibly being TRBD1 or TRBD2 (6 bases each). This CDR3 spans 14 amino acids. Germline V lookup: CDR1 SGHVS, CDR2 FNYEAQ. V lost 0 bases to trimming and J lost 7 bases, with 11 bases between them.

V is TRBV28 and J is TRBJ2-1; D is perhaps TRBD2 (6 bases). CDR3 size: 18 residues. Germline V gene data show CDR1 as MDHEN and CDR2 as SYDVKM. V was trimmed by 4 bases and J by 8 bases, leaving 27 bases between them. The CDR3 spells CASSSTRGTAGGGDEQFF. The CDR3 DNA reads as TGTGCCAGCAGTTCGACCCGCGGCACGGCCGGGGGTGGTGATGAGCAGTTCTTC.

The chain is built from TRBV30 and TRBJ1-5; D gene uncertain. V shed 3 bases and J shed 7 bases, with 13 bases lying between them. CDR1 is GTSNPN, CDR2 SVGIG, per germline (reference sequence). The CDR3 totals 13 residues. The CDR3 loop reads CAWSSASGQPQHF. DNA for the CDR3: TGTGCCTGGAGCTCGGCGAGCGGGCAGCCCCAGCATTTT.

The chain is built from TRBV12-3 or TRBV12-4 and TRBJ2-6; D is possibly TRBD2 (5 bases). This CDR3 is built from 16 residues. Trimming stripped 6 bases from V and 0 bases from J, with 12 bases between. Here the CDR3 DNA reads TGTGCCAGCAGCCCTGCCGGGAACTCTGGGGCCAACGTCCTGACTTTC. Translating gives CASSPAGNSGANVLTF.

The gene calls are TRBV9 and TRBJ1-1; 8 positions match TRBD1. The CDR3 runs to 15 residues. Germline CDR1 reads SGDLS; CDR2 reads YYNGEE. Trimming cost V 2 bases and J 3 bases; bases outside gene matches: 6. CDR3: CASSVATGEYTEAFF. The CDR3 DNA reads TGTGCCAGCAGCGTCGCGACAGGGGAGTACACTGAAGCTTTCTTT.

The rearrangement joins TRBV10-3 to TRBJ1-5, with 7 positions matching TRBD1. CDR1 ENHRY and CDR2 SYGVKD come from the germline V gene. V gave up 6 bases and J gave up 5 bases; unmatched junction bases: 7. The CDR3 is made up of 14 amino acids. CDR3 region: CAIRATGFDQPQHF. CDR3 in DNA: TGTGCCATCAGGGCGACAGGGTTCGATCAGCCCCAGCATTTT.

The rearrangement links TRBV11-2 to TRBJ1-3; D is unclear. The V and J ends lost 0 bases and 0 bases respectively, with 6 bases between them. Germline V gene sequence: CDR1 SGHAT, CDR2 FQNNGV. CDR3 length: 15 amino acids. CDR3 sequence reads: CASSLDPSSGNTIYF. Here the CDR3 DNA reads TGTGCCAGCAGCTTAGATCCCAGCTCTGGAAACACCATATATTTT.